This T cell receptor beta chain was sequenced during a study of T-cell memory formation after mild COVID-19. Overall study results and limits: Among clones peaking at day 37 in the second wave, SARS-CoV-2 specificity remained unconfirmed. CD4+ contracting clones lay mainly in CM and EM, CD8+ ones in EMRA.

UMIs and sample barcodes were carried by the TCR alpha and TCR beta cDNA libraries that 5'RACE produced using constant-segment primers. Using its own MiXCR run on the 5' RACE reads, TCRdb lists one record per CDR3 protein. The data contain 300,000 or so distinct CDR3 sequences, 15% of them singletons. The table lists this clonotype with a few counts. What it binds is not known. The sample consisted of PBMCs or a T cell subset sorted from them (not recorded which). The receptor was derived from a man younger than 35 who had mild COVID-19 (a few samples of this study predate the infection). Cell type and time point are not known.

The CDR3 sequence: CASSSGSGQYV. CDR3 nucleotide sequence: TGTGCCAGCTCGTCGGGTTCGGGGCAGTACGTC. This chain connects TRBV18 to TRBJ2-7; D ambiguous. The V gene's germline CDR1 is KGHSH and CDR2 LQKENI. The ends were cut back, 6 bases at V and 9 bases at J, with 12 bases in the middle. There are 11 residues in the CDR3.